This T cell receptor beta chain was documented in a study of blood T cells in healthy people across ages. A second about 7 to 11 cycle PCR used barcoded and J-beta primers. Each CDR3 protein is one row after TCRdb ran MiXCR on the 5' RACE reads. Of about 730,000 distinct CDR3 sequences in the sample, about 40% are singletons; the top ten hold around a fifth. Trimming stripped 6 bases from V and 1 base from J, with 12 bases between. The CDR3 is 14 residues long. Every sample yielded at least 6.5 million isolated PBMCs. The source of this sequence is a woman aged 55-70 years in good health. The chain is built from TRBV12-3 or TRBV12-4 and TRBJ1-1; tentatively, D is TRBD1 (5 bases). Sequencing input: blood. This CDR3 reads CASRPIDRNTEAFF. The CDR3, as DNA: TGTGCCAGCAGACCCATCGACAGGAACACTGAAGCTTTCTTT.